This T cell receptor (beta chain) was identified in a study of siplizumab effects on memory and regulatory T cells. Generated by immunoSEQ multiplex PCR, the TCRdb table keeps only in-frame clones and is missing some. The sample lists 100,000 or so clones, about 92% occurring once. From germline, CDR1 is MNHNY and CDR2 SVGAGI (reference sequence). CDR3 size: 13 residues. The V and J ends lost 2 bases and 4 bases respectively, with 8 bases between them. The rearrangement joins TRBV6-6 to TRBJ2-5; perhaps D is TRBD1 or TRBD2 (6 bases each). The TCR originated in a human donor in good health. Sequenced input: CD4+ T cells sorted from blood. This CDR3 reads CASSYGGPETQYF. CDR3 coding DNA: TGTGCCAGCAGTTACGGGGGGCCAGAGACCCAGTACTTC.